Reported below is one T cell receptor (beta chain). The antigen is not known. Clones were read by immunoSEQ multiplex PCR, and TCRdb kept only the in-frame ones, dropping some. The table has 110,000 or so clones, approximately 91% seen once. The CDR3 loop spans 19 amino acids. Trimming shortened V by 4 bases and J by 0 bases, and 22 bases separated the two germline ends. CDR1 is MRHNA and CDR2 is SNTAGT in the germline V gene. The data derive from a study of T cell responses to AZD1222 COVID-19 vaccine. Study-wide results and caveats: Just a handful of people given AZD1222 tested seropositive at baseline.

Sequenced here: peripheral blood, sampled on day 0 of MenACWY control vaccination. The TCR comes from an adult in good health. The chain carries TRBV6-4 and TRBJ1-3, with D possibly being TRBD1 (6 bases). The CDR3 DNA is TGTGCCAGCAGTGCGGGCCCGGTTGGGGGCTCCAGCTCTGGAAACACCATATATTTT. Translated: CASSAGPVGGSSSGNTIYF.